These T cell receptor beta chains were read from a single sample in a study of cytomegalovirus exposure and HLA in healthy donors. Only in-frame clones appear in the TCRdb table, and some are missing; sequencing was by immunoSEQ multiplex PCR. The sample carries 150,000 to 200,000 clones, over 75% recorded once. Sample: PBMCs. The receptor set was obtained from a man in his 60s in good health and CMV-seronegative. Each CDR3 is given with its conserved first and last residue.

TRBV7-2 | 15 | CASSLVSGNTGELFF
TRBV4-2 | 16 | CASSQGIGGIGNTIYF
TRBV11-2 | 13 | CASSLDLVQPQNF
TRBV9 | 16 | CASSASPGGSSYEQYF
TRBV28 | 17 | CASSSQGRDFSYNEQFF
TRBV5-8 | 17 | CASSETPRQGLGYGYTF
TRBV4-2 | 15 | CASSQTPSSGNTIYF
TRBV9 | 16 | CASSVAAAGGNGEQFF
TRBV5-4 | 16 | CASSSGQGRATNTIYF
TRBV5-6 | 17 | CASSYKLADLIYNEQFF
TRBV7-2 | 16 | CASSLSPGQTSYEQYF
TRBV27 | 14 | CASSPGQGDEKLFF
TRBV6-1 | 15 | CASSPNRARGTEAFF
TRBV29-1 | 10 | CSVGDEKLFF
TRBV27 | 13 | CASSFQVPGEQYF
TRBV19 | 16 | CASNLDREHSNQPQHF